A single sample is the source of the 16 T cell receptor beta chains below, sequenced in a study of blood T cell repertoires in COVID-19. TCRdb's copy holds only in-frame clones and misses some; the assay was immunoSEQ multiplex PCR. The table records approximately 230,000 clones, approximately 86% of them present only once. Sequenced input: PBMCs or T cells enriched from blood (not recorded which). Receptors originate from a woman aged 25-40 years with acute COVID-19.

This clone has only one observation. The chain has TRBV2 and TRBJ2-7; 7 nucleotides agree with TRBD1. After removal of 5 bases from V and 11 bases from J, the junction contained 6 bases not matched to a gene. The germline V gene has CDR1 SNHLY and CDR2 FYNNEI. The CDR3 loop spans 11 amino acids. The CDR3 region has the DNA TGTGCCAGCAGTTGGGACAGTGAGAAGTACTTC. Amino acid sequence: CASSWDSEKYF.

This chain connects TRBV7-3 to TRBJ2-1, with 7 bases aligning to TRBD2. The CDR3 consists of 13 residues. Germline CDR1 reads SGHTA; CDR2 reads FQGTGA. V shed 10 bases and J 2 bases; nucleotides not matched to a gene: 5. This chain's CDR3 is CATAGTTYNEQFF. CDR3 DNA sequence: TGTGCCACCGCCGGGACTACCTACAATGAGCAGTTCTTC.

V usage is TRBV7-9 and J usage is TRBJ1-2; 9 bases align to TRBD1. Per the germline V gene, CDR1 is SEHNR and CDR2 is FQNEAQ (reference sequence). V dropped 5 bases and J dropped 2; count of bases not matched to a gene: 9. This CDR3 is 16 amino acids long. The chain's CDR3 is CASSGYRDRENYGYTF. CDR3 DNA: TGTGCCAGCAGCGGATACCGGGACAGGGAAAACTATGGCTACACCTTC.

The CDR3 nucleotides are TGTGCCAGCAGCACCCTAGCGGGAGGGTGGGAGACCCAGTACTTC. Protein product: CASSTLAGGWETQYF. The chain employs TRBV7-9 and TRBJ2-5; TRBD2 aligns across 12 bases. The CDR3 is 15 amino acids. CDR1 is SEHNR, CDR2 FQNEAQ, per germline (reference sequence). Trimming cost V 5 bases and J 5 bases; bases outside gene matches: 6.

V usage is TRBV5-1 and J usage is TRBJ2-3; no clear D. Trimming cost V 0 bases and J 7 bases, with 9 bases left between them. CDR3 size: 13 residues. The germline V gene encodes CDR1 SGHRS and CDR2 YFSETQ. CDR3 protein: CASSLVPQNTQYF. As DNA, the CDR3 is TGCGCCAGCAGCTTGGTTCCACAGAATACGCAGTATTTT.

The V gene is TRBV2, the J gene TRBJ2-2; TRBD1 matches 10 bases. Trimming removed 8 bases from V and 3 bases from J; junction bases left unmatched: 3. The CDR3 spans 14 residues. Germline-derived CDR1 and CDR2 are SNHLY and FYNNEI. CDR3 coding DNA: TGTGCCAGCCATGGGACAGGGGACACCGGGGAGCTGTTTTTT. This codes for CASHGTGDTGELFF.

The chain carries TRBV18 and TRBJ1-4; no clear D gene. Trimming left V 2 bases short and J 4 bases short, with 14 bases between. Germline V gene lookup returns CDR1 KGHSH and CDR2 LQKENI. The CDR3 sequence is 16 residues long. The CDR3 spells CASSPERAPYNEKLFF. The CDR3 nucleotides read TGTGCCAGCTCACCAGAGCGGGCTCCGTATAATGAAAAACTGTTTTTT.

The CDR3 DNA follows: TGTGCCAGCAGCCAGACTAGCGGGAGGGATAATGAGCAGTTCTTC. Translated: CASSQTSGRDNEQFF. The chain recombines TRBV7-9 with TRBJ2-1; 14 bases are shared with TRBD2. Germline-derived CDR1 and CDR2 are SEHNR and FQNEAQ (reference sequence). This CDR3 contains 15 residues. V was pared by 5 bases and J by 7 bases, with 4 bases of the junction left unmatched.

The rearrangement joins TRBV30 to TRBJ2-1; 10 bases line up with TRBD2. V was pared by 1 base and J by 15 bases, with 9 bases of the junction left unmatched. The CDR3 length is 13 residues. Germline-derived CDR1 and CDR2 are GTSNPN and SVGIG (reference sequence). Here the CDR3 reads CAWSGEIQREGFF. The CDR3, as DNA: TGTGCCTGGAGTGGAGAAATCCAGCGGGAGGGGTTCTTC.

V and J are TRBV7-2 and TRBJ1-4; D gene uncertain. The germline V gene encodes CDR1 SGHTA and CDR2 FQGNSA. The V end lost 3 bases, the J end lost 4 bases, and 3 bases lay between the germline ends. This CDR3 is built from 12 residues. The CDR3 here is CASSFNNEKLFF. CDR3 sequence (DNA): TGTGCCAGCAGCTTTAATAATGAAAAACTGTTTTTT. The full variable domain, its missing parts supplied by reference TRBV7-2 and TRBJ1-4, is GAGVSQSPSNKVTEKGKDVELRCDPISGHTALYWYRQSLGQGLEFLIYFQGNSAPDKSGLPSDRFSAERTGGSVSTLTIQRTQQEDSAVYLCASSFNNEKLFFGSGTQLSVL.

The rearrangement links TRBV2 to TRBJ1-2, with a possible D match to TRBD1 (5 bases). CDR1 and CDR2 from the germline V gene are SNHLY and FYNNEI. This CDR3 has 14 residues. V gave up 4 bases and J gave up 8 bases, with 17 bases separating them. CDR3 sequence (DNA): TGTGCCAGCAGTGTGCAAGGCCAGGGAAAAGGCTACACCTTC. Encoded protein: CASSVQGQGKGYTF.

The gene calls are TRBV6-1 and TRBJ1-1, with D tentatively TRBD1 (6 bases). Trimming pared 3 bases from V and 2 bases from J, leaving 10 bases between. The CDR3 contains 14 residues. CDR1 and CDR2 (germline): MNHNS, SASEGT. The CDR3 sequence is CASSENRVNTEAFF. CDR3 DNA: TGTGCCAGCAGTGAGAACAGGGTTAACACTGAAGCTTTCTTT.

This sequence joins TRBV7-3 and TRBJ2-3; D is perhaps TRBD1 (5 bases). V was pared by 5 bases and J by 2 bases, with 17 bases between. The CDR3 is 16 residues long. The germline gives CDR1 SGHTA, CDR2 FQGTGA. The CDR3 sequence is CASSPQGLDFTDTQYF. The CDR3 DNA reads as TGTGCCAGCAGCCCCCAGGGTCTTGACTTCACAGATACGCAGTATTTT.

The V gene is TRBV4-3, the J gene TRBJ1-1; TRBD1 might be the D (5 bases). Germline CDR1 LGHNA, CDR2 YSLEER. This CDR3 comprises 14 residues. V lost 2 bases and J lost 7, with 14 bases in between. The CDR3 sequence is CASSQMPGGVEAFF. The CDR3 nucleotides read TGCGCCAGCAGCCAAATGCCGGGGGGTGTTGAAGCTTTCTTT.

The chain uses TRBV2 and TRBJ2-2; D is unresolved. Germline assignment: CDR1 SNHLY and CDR2 FYNNEI. The CDR3 is 14 amino acids. V was trimmed by 7 bases and J by 2 bases, leaving 11 bases between them. CDR3 DNA: TGTGCCAGCAAAACAGAAATCAACACCGGGGAGCTGTTTTTT. Its translation: CASKTEINTGELFF.

The rearrangement joins TRBV24-1 to TRBJ1-5, with D hard to call. Germline CDR1 KGHDR, CDR2 SFDVKD. Trimming removed 5 bases at V and 3 bases at J, with 10 bases between. CDR3 length: 14 amino acids. The CDR3 spells CATSVGRDNQPQHF. DNA of the CDR3: TGTGCCACCAGTGTCGGACGGGACAATCAGCCCCAGCATTTT.